Listed below are T cell receptor beta chains from one sample, sequenced in a study of metastatic and nonmetastatic thyroid tumors. MiXCR was used by TCRdb to re-call the PCR reads. The sample carries 70,000 or so clones, around 14% recorded once. Sequencing was performed on blood. These receptors were obtained from a male donor with papillary thyroid cancer or a benign thyroid nodule (not recorded which). Some clones in this sample may be carry-over from other donors' samples. CDR3s include the opening cysteine and the closing phenylalanine or tryptophan. A D gene is named only where the DNA matches it firmly. Clone size is stated in some rows and not others, as once, few, many or a class when expanded.

size	V	J	D	CDR3	DNA
many	TRBV5-1	TRBJ1-1	TRBD1	CASSWVMTGRTEAFF	TGCGCCAGCAGCTGGGTCATGACAGGGAGGACTGAAGCTTTCTTT
many	TRBV2	TRBJ2-7	NA	CATAGTWSYEQYF	TGTGCCACTGCCGGGACATGGTCCTACGAGCAGTACTTC
few	TRBV6-6	TRBJ2-7	NA	CASIYNFPGVRSEQYF	TGTGCCAGCATTTACAATTTTCCGGGAGTTCGCAGCGAGCAGTACTTC
many	TRBV5-1	TRBJ1-1	TRBD1	CASISGTDNTEAFF	TGCGCCAGCATCAGCGGGACAGACAACACTGAAGCTTTCTTT
many	TRBV5-4	TRBJ2-5	NA	CATAAEWGETQYF	TGTGCCACAGCCGCAGAGTGGGGGGAGACCCAGTACTTC
many	TRBV12-3/TRBV12-4	TRBJ1-5	NA	CASSPTGASQHF	TGTGCCAGCAGTCCCACAGGTGCGTCCCAGCATTTT
many	TRBV9	TRBJ2-5	NA	CASSGTQETQYF	TGTGCCAGCAGCGGGACACAAGAGACCCAGTACTTC
many	TRBV12-3/TRBV12-4	TRBJ1-4	NA	CASSRGGVSEKLFF	TGTGCCAGCAGCCGTGGGGGCGTTTCGGAAAAACTGTTTTTT
few	TRBV20-1	TRBJ2-7	TRBD2	CIARDPLAGVSYEHYF	TGCATTGCTAGAGATCCCCTAGCGGGAGTCTCCTACGAGCATTACTTC
many	TRBV28	TRBJ1-1	NA	CASSSDRSSEAFF	TGTGCCAGCAGTTCCGACCGAAGCTCTGAAGCTTTCTTT
NA	TRBV27	TRBJ2-7	NA	CASSLWQVYEQYF	TGTGCCAGCAGTTTGTGGCAGGTATACGAGCAGTACTTC
many	TRBV7-2	TRBJ2-1	TRBD2	CASSPIAGAYNEQFF	TGTGCCAGCAGCCCAATAGCGGGAGCCTACAATGAGCAGTTCTTC
many	TRBV9	TRBJ2-1	TRBD2	CASSAAWTSGTNEQFF	TGTGCCAGCAGCGCCGCCTGGACTAGCGGGACGAATGAGCAGTTCTTC
NA	TRBV7-9	TRBJ2-7	NA	CASSLRQGASYEQYF	TGTGCCAGCAGCCTCCGGCAGGGCGCGTCGTACGAGCAGTACTTC
many	TRBV5-6	TRBJ2-2	TRBD1	CASSSLLGTGGNTGELFF	TGTGCCAGCAGCTCTCTGCTTGGGACAGGGGGGAACACCGGGGAGCTGTTTTTT
NA	TRBV2	TRBJ1-5	NA	CASSVGGNSDQPQHF	TGTGCCAGCAGTGTCGGCGGCAATAGCGATCAGCCCCAGCATTTT
many	TRBV11-2	TRBJ2-1	NA	CASSPRGRGQHNEQFF	TGTGCCAGCAGCCCCCGGGGACGGGGTCAACACAATGAGCAGTTCTTC
many	TRBV7-6	TRBJ2-7	NA	CASSPSYEQYF	TGTGCCAGCAGCCCCTCTTACGAGCAGTACTTC
many	TRBV5-4	TRBJ1-1	NA	CASSPPYKNTEAFF	TGTGCCAGCAGCCCACCTTACAAGAACACTGAAGCTTTCTTT
NA	TRBV2	TRBJ2-1	NA	CASSAWTIRRNEQFF	TGTGCCAGCAGTGCCTGGACTATCAGGAGGAATGAGCAGTTCTTC
many	TRBV6-1	TRBJ1-6	NA	CASLQGSNSPLHF	TGTGCCAGCCTACAGGGATCAAATTCACCCCTCCACTTT
medium-sized	TRBV12-5	TRBJ1-1	NA	CASGLEANTEAFF	TGTGCTAGTGGTTTGGAGGCGAACACTGAAGCTTTCTTT
many	TRBV13	TRBJ2-7	NA	CASSSDYEQYF	TGTGCCAGCAGCAGTGACTACGAGCAGTACTTC
NA	TRBV11-3	TRBJ2-3	NA	CARSLGTDTQYF	TGTGCCAGAAGCTTAGGGACAGATACGCAGTATTTT
many	TRBV7-2	TRBJ2-3	NA	CASSYGGADTQYF	TGTGCCAGCAGCTACGGCGGGGCAGATACGCAGTATTTT
many	TRBV6-4	TRBJ2-3	NA	CASSESPRDSTDTQYF	TGTGCCAGCAGTGAATCCCCCAGGGATAGCACAGATACGCAGTATTTT
many	TRBV7-9	TRBJ2-5	NA	CASSLGAAETQYF	TGTGCCAGCAGCTTAGGGGCGGCCGAGACCCAGTACTTC
many	TRBV27	TRBJ1-1	NA	CASSLSPAEGAFF	TGTGCCAGCAGTTTATCTCCCGCTGAGGGAGCTTTCTTT
many	TRBV18	TRBJ2-5	NA	CASSPPGKETQYF	TGTGCCAGCTCACCACCGGGCAAAGAGACCCAGTACTTC
once	TRBV11-2	TRBJ2-1	TRBD2	CASSLVSGTSGGDNEQFF	TGTGCCAGCAGCTTAGTTTCCGGGACTAGCGGGGGGGACAATGAGCAGTTCTTC
many	TRBV19	TRBJ2-2	NA	CASSIDSGTGELFF	TGTGCCAGTAGTATAGATTCCGGGACCGGGGAGCTGTTTTTT
many	TRBV10-1	TRBJ2-1	TRBD2	CASSEAIAGRGYEQFF	TGCGCCAGCAGTGAGGCGATAGCGGGAAGGGGTTATGAGCAGTTCTTC
many	TRBV14	TRBJ2-1	TRBD2	CASSRGTSGSTEQFF	TGTGCCAGCAGCCGCGGGACTAGCGGGTCGACTGAGCAGTTCTTC
many	TRBV6-4	TRBJ2-3	TRBD2	CASSDSGGSGTDTQYF	TGTGCCAGCAGTGACTCTGGCGGGAGCGGCACAGATACGCAGTATTTT
many	TRBV5-4	TRBJ1-1	NA	CASSSLGGLQNTEAFF	TGTGCCAGCAGCTCCTTGGGTGGGTTACAGAACACTGAAGCTTTCTTT
many	TRBV27	TRBJ1-6	NA	CASRRATRGSPLHF	TGTGCCAGCCGCCGGGCCACCAGGGGTTCACCCCTCCACTTT
many	TRBV4-1	TRBJ1-3	NA	CASSQVSSGNTIYF	TGCGCCAGCAGCCAAGTCAGCTCTGGAAACACCATATATTTT
many	TRBV28	TRBJ2-1	TRBD1	CASFESGQGNNEQFF	TGTGCCAGCTTCGAGTCGGGACAGGGGAATAATGAGCAGTTCTTC
few	TRBV2	TRBJ2-7	NA	CASRVDPGSYEQYF	TGTGCCAGCAGGGTGGACCCAGGGTCCTACGAGCAGTACTTC
NA	TRBV7-2	TRBJ1-1	NA	CASSSAPGYTEAFF	TGTGCCAGCAGCTCAGCACCGGGGTACACTGAAGCTTTCTTT
few	TRBV6-5	TRBJ1-1	NA	CASSSIQRNTEAFF	TGTGCCAGCAGTTCCATACAGAGGAACACTGAAGCTTTCTTT
NA	TRBV28	TRBJ1-2	NA	CASILLSPGGYTF	TGTGCCAGCATTTTACTCTCCCCAGGCGGCTACACCTTC
NA	TRBV6-2/TRBV6-3	TRBJ2-1	NA	CASSHPDGTYEQFF	TGTGCCAGCAGTCACCCTGACGGGACCTATGAGCAGTTCTTC
many	TRBV2	TRBJ1-5	TRBD1	CASRPGQHSNQPQHF	TGTGCCAGCAGACCGGGACAGCATAGCAATCAGCCCCAGCATTTT
NA	TRBV20-1	TRBJ1-1	NA	CSAVSFDGGATEAFF	TGCAGTGCCGTTTCCTTTGATGGGGGCGCCACTGAAGCTTTCTTT
few	TRBV6-1	TRBJ2-7	NA	CASSEAMRGYDQYF	TGTGCCAGCAGTGAAGCAATGAGGGGCTACGATCAGTACTTC